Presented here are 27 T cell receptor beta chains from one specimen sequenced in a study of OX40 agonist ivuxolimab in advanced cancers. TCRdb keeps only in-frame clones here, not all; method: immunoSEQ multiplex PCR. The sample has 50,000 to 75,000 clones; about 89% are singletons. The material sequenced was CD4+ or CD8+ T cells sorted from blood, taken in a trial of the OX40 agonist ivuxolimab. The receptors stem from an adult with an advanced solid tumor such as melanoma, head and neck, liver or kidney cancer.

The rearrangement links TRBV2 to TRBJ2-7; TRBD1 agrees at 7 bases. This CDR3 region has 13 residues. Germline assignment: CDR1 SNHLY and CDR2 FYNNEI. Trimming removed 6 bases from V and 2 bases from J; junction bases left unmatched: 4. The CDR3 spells CASRGQKAYEQYF. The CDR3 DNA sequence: TGTGCCAGCAGGGGACAGAAAGCCTACGAGCAGTACTTC.

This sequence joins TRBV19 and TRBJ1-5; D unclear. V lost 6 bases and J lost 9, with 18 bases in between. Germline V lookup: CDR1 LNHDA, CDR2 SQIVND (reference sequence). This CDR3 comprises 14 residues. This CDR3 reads CASSYGEASPPQHF. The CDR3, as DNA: TGTGCCAGTAGCTACGGAGAGGCGTCCCCGCCCCAGCATTTT.

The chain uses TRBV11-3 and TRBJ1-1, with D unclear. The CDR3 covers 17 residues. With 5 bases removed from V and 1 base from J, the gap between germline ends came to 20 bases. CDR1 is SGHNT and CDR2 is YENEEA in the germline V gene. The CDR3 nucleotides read TGTGCCAGCAGCCCCGGCACCAGTTTTGGATCGAACACTGAAGCTTTCTTT. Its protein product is CASSPGTSFGSNTEAFF.

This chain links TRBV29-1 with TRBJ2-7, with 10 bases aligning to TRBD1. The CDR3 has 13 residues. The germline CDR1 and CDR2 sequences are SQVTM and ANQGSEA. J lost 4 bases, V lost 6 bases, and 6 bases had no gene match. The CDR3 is CSVRDRGRYEQYF. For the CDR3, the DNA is TGCAGCGTCCGGGACAGGGGACGTTACGAGCAGTACTTC.

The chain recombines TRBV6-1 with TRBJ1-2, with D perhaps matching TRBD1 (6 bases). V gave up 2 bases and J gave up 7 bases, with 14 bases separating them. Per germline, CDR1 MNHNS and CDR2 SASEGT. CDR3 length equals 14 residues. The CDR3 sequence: CASSEYRATSGYTF. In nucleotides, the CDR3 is TGTGCCAGCAGTGAATACAGGGCTACAAGTGGCTACACCTTC.

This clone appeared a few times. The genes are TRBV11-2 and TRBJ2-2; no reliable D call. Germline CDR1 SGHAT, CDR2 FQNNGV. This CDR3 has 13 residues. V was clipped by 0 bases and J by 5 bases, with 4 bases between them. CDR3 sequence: CASSLEGTGELFF. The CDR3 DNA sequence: TGTGCCAGCAGCTTAGAAGGAACCGGGGAGCTGTTTTTT.

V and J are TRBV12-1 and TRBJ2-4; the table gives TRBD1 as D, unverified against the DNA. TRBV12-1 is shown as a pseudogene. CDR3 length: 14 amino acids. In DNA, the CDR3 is TGTGCCAGCAGCTTTGAAGGGGGCAAAAACATTCAGTACTTC. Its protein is CASSFEGGKNIQYF.

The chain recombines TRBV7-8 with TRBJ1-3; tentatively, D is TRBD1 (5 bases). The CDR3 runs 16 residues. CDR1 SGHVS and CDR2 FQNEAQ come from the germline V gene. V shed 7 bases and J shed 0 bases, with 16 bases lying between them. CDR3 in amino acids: CASMGWQGHSGNTIYF. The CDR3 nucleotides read TGTGCCAGCATGGGATGGCAGGGCCACTCTGGAAACACCATATATTTT.

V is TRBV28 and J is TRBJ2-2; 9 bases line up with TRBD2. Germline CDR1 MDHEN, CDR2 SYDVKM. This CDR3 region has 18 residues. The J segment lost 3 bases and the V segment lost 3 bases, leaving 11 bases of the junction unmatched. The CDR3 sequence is CASSFFSGRARDTGELFF. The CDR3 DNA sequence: TGTGCCAGCAGTTTTTTTAGCGGGAGAGCGCGGGACACCGGGGAGCTGTTTTTT.

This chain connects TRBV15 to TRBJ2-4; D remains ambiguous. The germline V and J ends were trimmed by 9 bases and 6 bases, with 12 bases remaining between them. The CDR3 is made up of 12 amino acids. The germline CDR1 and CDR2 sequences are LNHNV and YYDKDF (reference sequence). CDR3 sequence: CATTGLGNIQYF. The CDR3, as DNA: TGTGCCACTACCGGGTTGGGAAACATTCAGTACTTC.

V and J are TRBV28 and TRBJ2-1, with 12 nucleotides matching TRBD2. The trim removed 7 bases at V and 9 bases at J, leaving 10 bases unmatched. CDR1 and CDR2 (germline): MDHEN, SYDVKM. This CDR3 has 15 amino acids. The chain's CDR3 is CASTSMTSGSSEQFF. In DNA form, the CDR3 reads TGTGCCAGCACTTCGATGACTAGCGGGAGTAGTGAGCAGTTCTTC.

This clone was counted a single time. The CDR3 loop is CASSKGRSNEQFF. As DNA, the CDR3 is TGTGCCAGCAGCAAAGGACGGAGCAATGAGCAGTTCTTC. The gene calls are TRBV7-3 and TRBJ2-1; D gene ambiguous. CDR1 and CDR2 (germline): SGHTA, FQGTGA. This CDR3 is 13 amino acids long. Trimming took 5 bases from V and 6 from J, leaving 11 bases between them.

Written as DNA, the CDR3 is TGTGCCATCAGTGAGGGACTAGCGGGAAATGAGCAGTTCTTC. This sequence encodes CAISEGLAGNEQFF. This chain joins TRBV10-3 and TRBJ2-1, with 12 bases lining up with TRBD2. V lost 2 bases to trimming and J lost 7 bases; unmatched junction nucleotides: 0. The CDR3 is 14 amino acids. Germline V lookup: CDR1 ENHRY, CDR2 SYGVKD.

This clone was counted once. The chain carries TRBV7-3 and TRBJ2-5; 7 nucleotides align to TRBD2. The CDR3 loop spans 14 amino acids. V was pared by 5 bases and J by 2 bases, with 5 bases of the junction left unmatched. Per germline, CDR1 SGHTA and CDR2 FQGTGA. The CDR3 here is CASSGGGPQETQYF. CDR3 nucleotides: TGTGCCAGCAGCGGCGGGGGACCACAAGAGACCCAGTACTTC.

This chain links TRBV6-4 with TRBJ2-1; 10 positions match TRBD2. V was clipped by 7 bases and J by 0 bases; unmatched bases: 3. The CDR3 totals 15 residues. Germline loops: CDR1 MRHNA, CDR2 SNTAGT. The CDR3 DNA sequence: TGTGCCAGCATTCTAGCGGGAGTCTCCTACAATGAGCAGTTCTTC. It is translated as CASILAGVSYNEQFF.

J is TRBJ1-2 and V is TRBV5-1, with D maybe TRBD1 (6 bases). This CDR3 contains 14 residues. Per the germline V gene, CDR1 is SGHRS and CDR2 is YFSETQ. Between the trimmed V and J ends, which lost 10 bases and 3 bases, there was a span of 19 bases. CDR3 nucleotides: TGCGCCGGACAATACCGGGGGCCCCACTATGGCTACACCTTC. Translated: CAGQYRGPHYGYTF.

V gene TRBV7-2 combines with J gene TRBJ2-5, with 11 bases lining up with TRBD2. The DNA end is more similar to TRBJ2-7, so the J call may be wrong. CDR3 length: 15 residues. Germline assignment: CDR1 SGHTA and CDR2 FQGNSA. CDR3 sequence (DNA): TGTGCCAGCAGTGGGGTTGGGACTAGCGGCTACGAGCAGTACTTC. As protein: CASSGVGTSGYEQYF.

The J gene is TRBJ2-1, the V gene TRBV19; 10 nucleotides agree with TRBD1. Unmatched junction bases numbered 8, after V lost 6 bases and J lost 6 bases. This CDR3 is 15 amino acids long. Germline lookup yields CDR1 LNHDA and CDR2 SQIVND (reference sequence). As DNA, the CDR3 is TGTGCCAGTAGGACGACAGGGGGCATCGTCAATGAGCAGTTCTTC. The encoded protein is CASRTTGGIVNEQFF.

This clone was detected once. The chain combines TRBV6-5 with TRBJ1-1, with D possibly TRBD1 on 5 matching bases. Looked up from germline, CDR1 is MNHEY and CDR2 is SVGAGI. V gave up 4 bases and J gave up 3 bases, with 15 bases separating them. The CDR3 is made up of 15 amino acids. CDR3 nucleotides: TGTGCCAGCAGTTGGGGGTCCCTAGGGGACACTGAAGCTTTCTTT. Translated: CASSWGSLGDTEAFF.

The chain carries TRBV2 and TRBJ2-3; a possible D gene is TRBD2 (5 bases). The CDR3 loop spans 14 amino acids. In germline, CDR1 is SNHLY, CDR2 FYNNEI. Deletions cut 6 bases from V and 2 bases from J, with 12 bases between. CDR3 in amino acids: CASSREGSTDTQYF. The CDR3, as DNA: TGTGCCAGCAGCCGCGAGGGTTCCACAGATACGCAGTATTTT.

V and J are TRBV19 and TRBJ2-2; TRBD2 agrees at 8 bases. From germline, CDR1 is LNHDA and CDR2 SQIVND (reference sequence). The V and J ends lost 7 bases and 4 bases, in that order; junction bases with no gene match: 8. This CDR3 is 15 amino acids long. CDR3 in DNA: TGTGCCAGTATTCGGAGCGGGAGTCCCACCGGGGAGCTGTTTTTT. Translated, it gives CASIRSGSPTGELFF. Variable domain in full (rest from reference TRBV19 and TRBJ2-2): DGGITQSPKYLFRKEGQNVTLSCEQNLNHDAMYWYRQDPGQGLRLIYYSQIVNDFQKGDIAEGYSVSREKKESFPLTVTSAQKNPTAFYLCASIRSGSPTGELFFGEGSRLTVL.

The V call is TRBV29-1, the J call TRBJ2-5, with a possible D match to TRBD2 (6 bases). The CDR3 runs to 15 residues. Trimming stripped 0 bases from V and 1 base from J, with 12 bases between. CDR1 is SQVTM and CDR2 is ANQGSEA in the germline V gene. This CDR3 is CSVEDRRGPQETQYF. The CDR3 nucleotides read TGCAGCGTTGAAGATAGGAGGGGTCCCCAAGAGACCCAGTACTTC.

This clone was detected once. The CDR3 bases are TGTGCCAGCAGCGTAGCTGCGGGACTCCAGCCAAATGAGCAGTTCTTC. Amino acid sequence: CASSVAAGLQPNEQFF. The rearrangement links TRBV9 to TRBJ2-1, with D tentatively TRBD2 (6 bases). CDR1 SGDLS and CDR2 YYNGEE come from the germline V gene. V dropped 0 bases and J dropped 7 bases, with 17 bases sitting between them. CDR3 length: 16 residues.

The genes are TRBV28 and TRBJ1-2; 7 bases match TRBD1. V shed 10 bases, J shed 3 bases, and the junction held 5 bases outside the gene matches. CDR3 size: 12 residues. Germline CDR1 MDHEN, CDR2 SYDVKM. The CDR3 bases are TGTGCCAACCAGGGGGGGCACTATGGCTACACCTTC. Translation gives CANQGGHYGYTF.

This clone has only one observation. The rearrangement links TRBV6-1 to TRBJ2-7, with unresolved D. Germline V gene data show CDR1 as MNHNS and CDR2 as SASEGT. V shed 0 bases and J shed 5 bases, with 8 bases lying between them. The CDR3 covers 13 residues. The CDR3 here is CASSEALVHEQYF. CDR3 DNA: TGTGCCAGCAGTGAAGCCTTGGTTCACGAGCAGTACTTC.

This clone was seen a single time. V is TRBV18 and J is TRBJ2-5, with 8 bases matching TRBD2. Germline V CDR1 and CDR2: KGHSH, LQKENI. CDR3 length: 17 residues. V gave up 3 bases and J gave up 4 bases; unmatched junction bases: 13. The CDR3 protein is CASSPLSPGLVGETQYF. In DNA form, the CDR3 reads TGTGCCAGCTCACCCTTATCACCGGGACTAGTGGGAGAGACCCAGTACTTC.

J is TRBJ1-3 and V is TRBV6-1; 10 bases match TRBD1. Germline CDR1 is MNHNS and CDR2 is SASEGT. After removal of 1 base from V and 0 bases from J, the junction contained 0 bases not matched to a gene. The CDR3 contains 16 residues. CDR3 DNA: TGTGCCAGCAGTGAAGGGACAGGGGGCTCTGGAAACACCATATATTTT. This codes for CASSEGTGGSGNTIYF.